This T cell receptor (beta chain) came from a study of T cell repertoires in cytomegalovirus infection. In the study overall: Indications came from public TCR beta signatures; they pointed to CMV infection and to a matching HLA type. Whole-study findings and limits: Based on cumulative public TCR beta family frequency, carriers of CMV plus the relevant HLA were identified. In two of eight donors, the top clonotype was HLA-C-restricted CMV-specific.

V shed 0 bases and J shed 10 bases, with 9 bases lying between them. The CDR3 totals 11 residues. Germline lookup yields CDR1 SQVTM and CDR2 ANQGSEA. TCRdb re-derived calls from the reads in MiXCR, one entry per CDR3 protein. The sample contains around 170,000 distinct CDR3 sequences, roughly 15% of which appear only once. Of note for this clonotype: Its target is unknown.

The chain couples TRBV29-1 to TRBJ1-1, with D maybe TRBD1 (5 bases). The sequenced sample consisted of CD8+ T cells from PBMCs. The clonotype originates from a human donor in good health (CMV status not recorded). Some clones in this sample may be carry-over from other donors' samples. CDR3 DNA: TGCAGCGTTGAAGAGGGGGGGGGAGCTTTCTTT. This gives the protein CSVEEGGGAFF.